These 15 T cell receptor beta chains were all obtained from the same sample, sequenced in a study of CD8+ T cells in alopecia areata. Sequencing used cDNA as its template, made by extracting RNA and reverse transcribing it. The protocol was immunoSEQ multiplex PCR, while the TCRdb copy is restricted to in-frame clones and leaves out a portion. The sample lists 150,000 to 200,000 clones, approximately 51% occurring once. Treatment meaning: oral pan-JAK inhibitor, 5-10 mg twice daily. The sample was CD8+ T cells sorted from blood, taken around week 53, from a patient treated with tofacitinib. The receptors derive from a human donor with alopecia areata.

The J gene is TRBJ1-2, the V gene TRBV30; 9 nucleotides align to TRBD1. In germline, CDR1 is GTSNPN, CDR2 SVGIG (reference sequence). Trimming at V came to 2 bases and at J to 0 bases, leaving 10 bases not matched to a gene. The CDR3 is 17 residues long. CDR3 protein: CAWSSGTGFGTNYGYTF. CDR3 nucleotides: TGTGCCTGGAGTTCCGGGACAGGGTTCGGTACTAACTATGGCTACACCTTC. The complete variable domain, with remaining parts taken from reference TRBV30 and TRBJ1-2, reads SQTIHQWPATLVQPVGSPLSLECTVEGTSNPNLYWYRQAAGRGLQLLFYSVGIGQISSEVPQNLSASRPQDRQFILSSKKLLLSDSGFYLCAWSSGTGFGTNYGYTFGSGTRLTVV.

This clone has a handful of counts. The genes are TRBV19 and TRBJ2-3; 9 bases are shared with TRBD1. J was trimmed by 3 bases and V by 9 bases; bases with no gene match: 4. Germline loops: CDR1 LNHDA, CDR2 SQIVND (reference sequence). This CDR3 has 13 amino acids. CDR3 nucleotide sequence: TGTGCCAGCCAGGACAGGGGAACAGATACGCAGTATTTT. Protein: CASQDRGTDTQYF.

The V gene is TRBV5-4, the J gene TRBJ2-1; D unclear. The CDR3 consists of 11 residues. Between the trimmed V and J ends, which lost 2 bases and 8 bases, there was a span of 5 bases. Germline V CDR1 and CDR2: SGHNT, YYREEE (reference sequence). CDR3 amino acids: CASSFGDEQFF. The CDR3, as DNA: TGTGCCAGCAGCTTTGGCGATGAGCAGTTCTTC.

This chain uses TRBV14 with TRBJ2-5; D is ambiguous. The end of the DNA fits TRBJ2-7 better, so the J call may be wrong. Germline V gene lookup returns CDR1 SGHDN and CDR2 FVKESK. The CDR3 has 13 residues. The CDR3 is CASSQGTDYEQYF. The CDR3 nucleotides read TGTGCCAGCAGCCAAGGGACGGATTACGAGCAGTACTTC.

This clone was seen many times. In DNA, the CDR3 is TGTGCCAGCAGCCAAGGGGGACCAGACAGGGGGCTGTTCAGGTACGAGCAGTACTTC. This sequence encodes CASSQGGPDRGLFRYEQYF. V usage is TRBV13 and J usage is TRBJ2-7; 10 positions agree with TRBD1. From germline, CDR1 is PRHDT and CDR2 FYEKMQ (reference sequence). The CDR3 extends over 19 amino acids. With V trimmed by 5 bases and J by 4 bases, 20 bases remained unmatched. The full variable domain, with the rest looked up from reference TRBV13 and TRBJ2-7, is AAGVIQSPRHLIKEKRETATLKCYPIPRHDTVYWYQQGPGQDPQFLISFYEKMQSDKGSIPDRFSAQQFSDYHSELNMSSLELGDSALYFCASSQGGPDRGLFRYEQYFGPGTRLTVT.

The V call is TRBV15, the J call TRBJ2-2; D is uncertain. From germline, CDR1 is LNHNV and CDR2 YYDKDF (reference sequence). V was shortened by 0 bases and J by 6 bases, with 8 bases between the two germline ends. This CDR3 spans 14 amino acids. CDR3 amino acids: CATSRDAESGELFF. For the CDR3, the DNA is TGTGCCACCAGCAGAGACGCGGAGTCCGGGGAGCTGTTTTTT.

This clone was seen a few times. The chain couples TRBV5-6 to TRBJ2-2; D unresolved. V gave up 4 bases and J gave up 9 bases, with 13 bases separating them. Germline values: CDR1 SGHDT, CDR2 YYEEEE. The CDR3 loop spans 13 amino acids. DNA for the CDR3: TGTGCCAGCAGCCCTAGTCCCGTGTGGGAGCTGTTTTTT. This sequence encodes CASSPSPVWELFF.

This clone was recorded a few times. The CDR3 spells CASSPEGEEQPQHF. The CDR3 DNA follows: TGTGCCAGCAGCCCAGAGGGGGAAGAGCAGCCCCAGCATTTT. The chain links TRBV7-9 to TRBJ1-5; D might be TRBD1 (6 bases). Germline assignment: CDR1 SEHNR and CDR2 FQNEAQ (reference sequence). Trimming pared 5 bases from V and 7 bases from J, leaving 15 bases between. This CDR3 region has 14 residues. Variable domain in full (rest from reference TRBV7-9 and TRBJ1-5): DTGVSQNPRHKITKRGQNVTFRCDPISEHNRLYWYRQTLGQGPEFLTYFQNEAQLEKSRLLSDRFSAERPKGSFSTLEIQRTEQGDSAMYLCASSPEGEEQPQHFGDGTRLSIL.

J is TRBJ1-5 and V is TRBV30; D perhaps matches TRBD1 (5 bases). In germline, CDR1 is GTSNPN, CDR2 SVGIG (reference sequence). CDR3 length equals 14 residues. V was pared by 2 bases and J by 2 bases, with 10 bases between. As DNA, the CDR3 is TGTGCCTGGAGTAAAGGGGATGGCAATCAGCCCCAGCATTTT. Amino acids: CAWSKGDGNQPQHF.

This clone was observed once. The chain uses TRBV30 and TRBJ2-5; a weak D match, TRBD2 (6 bases). Trimming shortened V by 0 bases and J by 1 base, and 12 bases separated the two germline ends. This CDR3 spans 15 amino acids. CDR1 is GTSNPN, CDR2 SVGIG, per germline (reference sequence). CDR3 in amino acids: CAWSVQGGIQETQYF. The CDR3 coding sequence is TGTGCCTGGAGTGTACAAGGCGGGATCCAAGAGACCCAGTACTTC.

The V gene is TRBV15, the J gene TRBJ2-5; no reliable D call. This CDR3 has 13 residues. V lost 2 bases and J 5 bases, leaving 9 bases between the germline ends. The germline V gene has CDR1 LNHNV and CDR2 YYDKDF (reference sequence). The CDR3 DNA reads TGTGCCACCAGCAGATGGGGTGAGGAGACCCAGTACTTC. This gives the protein CATSRWGEETQYF.

CDR3 nucleotides: TGTGCCTGGAGTGGGACAGGGAGAGAAGAAAAACTGTTTTTT. Protein sequence: CAWSGTGREEKLFF. The chain is built from TRBV30 and TRBJ1-4; 8 bases fit TRBD1. This CDR3 contains 14 residues. V trimming: 1 base; J trimming: 8 bases; junction bases outside the gene matches: 6. CDR1 GTSNPN and CDR2 SVGIG come from the germline V gene (reference sequence).

Only one count was recorded for this clone. The chain joins TRBV5-1 to TRBJ2-2; 10 bases are a match to TRBD2. CDR1 SGHRS and CDR2 YFSETQ come from the germline V gene. The CDR3 runs 17 residues. The junction had 6 bases not matched to a gene; V was cut back by 2 bases and J by 2 bases. The CDR3 nucleotides read TGCGCCAGCAGCTTTGGTAGCGGGGGGCCAAACACCGGGGAGCTGTTTTTT. Protein: CASSFGSGGPNTGELFF.

This clone was seen a handful of times. The chain has TRBV13 and TRBJ2-2; D is perhaps TRBD1 (6 bases). The V end lost 4 bases, the J end lost 5 bases, and 8 bases lay between the germline ends. The CDR3 runs to 13 residues. Germline loops: CDR1 PRHDT, CDR2 FYEKMQ (reference sequence). Here the CDR3 reads CASSWGTTGELFF. As DNA, the CDR3 is TGTGCCAGCAGCTGGGGGACAACCGGGGAGCTGTTTTTT.

This clone was observed once. V usage is TRBV15 and J usage is TRBJ1-5, with D unresolved. The germline V gene has CDR1 LNHNV and CDR2 YYDKDF (reference sequence). This CDR3 region has 15 residues. Trimming left V 0 bases short and J 1 base short, with 7 bases between. CDR3 bases: TGTGCCACCAGCAGAGATAAGAGGAGCAATCAGCCCCAGCATTTT. Translation gives CATSRDKRSNQPQHF.